This T cell receptor beta chain appears in the sequencing data of a study of blood T cell repertoires in COVID-19. Study overall: COVID-19 samples collected from the United States, Italy and Spain covered acute and convalescent phases.

Method: immunoSEQ multiplex PCR; TCRdb's copy keeps in-frame clones and lacks some. The top ten clones hold about 2.5% of a sample with over 85,000 clones, around 93% of them seen once. Sequencing was done on a sample of peripheral blood. This receptor was taken from a human donor with active COVID-19. The donor label of this sample is uncertain.

Here the CDR3 DNA reads TGTGCCAGCAGTCTTGCCCGGGACAGCAATGAGCAGTTCTTC. It encodes CASSLARDSNEQFF. The chain couples TRBV2 to TRBJ2-1, with 7 bases aligning to TRBD1. CDR3 length equals 14 residues. Germline V gene lookup returns CDR1 SNHLY and CDR2 FYNNEI. With V trimmed by 5 bases and J by 6 bases, 7 bases remained unmatched.